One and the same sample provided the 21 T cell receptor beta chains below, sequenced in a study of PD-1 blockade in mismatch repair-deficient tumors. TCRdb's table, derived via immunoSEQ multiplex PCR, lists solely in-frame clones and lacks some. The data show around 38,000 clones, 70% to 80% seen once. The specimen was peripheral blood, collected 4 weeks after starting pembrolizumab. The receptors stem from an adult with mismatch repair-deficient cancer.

CDR3 protein: CASYDSLTANYGYTF. The CDR3 bases are TGTGCCAGCTATGATTCCCTTACAGCTAACTATGGCTACACCTTC. This chain links TRBV2 with TRBJ1-2, with unresolved D. CDR1 and CDR2 (germline): SNHLY, FYNNEI. With 8 bases removed from V and 0 bases from J, the gap between germline ends came to 16 bases. The length of the CDR3 is 15 residues.

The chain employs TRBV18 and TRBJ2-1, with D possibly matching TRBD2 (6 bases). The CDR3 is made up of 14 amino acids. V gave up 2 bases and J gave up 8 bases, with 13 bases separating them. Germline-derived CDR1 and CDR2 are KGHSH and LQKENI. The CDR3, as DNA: TGTGCCAGCTCACCAAACGGGGGTGGGGATGAGCAGTTCTTC. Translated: CASSPNGGGDEQFF.

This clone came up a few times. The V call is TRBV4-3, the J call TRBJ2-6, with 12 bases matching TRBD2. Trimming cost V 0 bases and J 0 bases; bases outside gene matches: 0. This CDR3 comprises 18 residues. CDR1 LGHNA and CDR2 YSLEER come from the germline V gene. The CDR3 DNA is TGCGCCAGCAGCCAAGAGGGACTAGCGGGCTCTGGGGCCAACGTCCTGACTTTC. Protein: CASSQEGLAGSGANVLTF.

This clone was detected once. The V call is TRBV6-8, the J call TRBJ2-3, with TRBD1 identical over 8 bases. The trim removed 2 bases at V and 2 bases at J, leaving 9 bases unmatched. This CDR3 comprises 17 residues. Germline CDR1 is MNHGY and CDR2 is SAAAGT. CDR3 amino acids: CASSYPLGQGSTDTQYF. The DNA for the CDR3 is TGTGCCAGCAGTTACCCCCTAGGACAGGGTTCCACAGATACGCAGTATTTT.

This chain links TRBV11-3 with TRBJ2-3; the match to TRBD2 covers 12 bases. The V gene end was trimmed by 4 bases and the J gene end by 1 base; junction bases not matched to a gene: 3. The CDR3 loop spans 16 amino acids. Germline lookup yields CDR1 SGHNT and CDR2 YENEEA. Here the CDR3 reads CASSSGLAGRTDTQYF. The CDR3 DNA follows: TGTGCCAGCAGCTCCGGACTAGCGGGACGCACAGATACGCAGTATTTT.

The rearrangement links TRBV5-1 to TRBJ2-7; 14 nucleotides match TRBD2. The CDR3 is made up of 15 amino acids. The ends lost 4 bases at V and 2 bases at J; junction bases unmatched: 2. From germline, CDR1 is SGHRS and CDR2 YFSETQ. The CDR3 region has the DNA TGCGCCAGCAGCCCGGGACTAGCGGGGGCCTACGAGCAGTACTTC. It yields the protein CASSPGLAGAYEQYF.

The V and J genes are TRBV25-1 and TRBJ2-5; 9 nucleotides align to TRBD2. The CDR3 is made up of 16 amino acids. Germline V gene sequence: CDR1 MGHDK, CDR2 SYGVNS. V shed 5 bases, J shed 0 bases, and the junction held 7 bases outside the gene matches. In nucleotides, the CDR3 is TGTGCCAGCAGTTCCCCGGGACTAGCCGACCAAGAGACCCAGTACTTC. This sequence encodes CASSSPGLADQETQYF.

The CDR3 DNA sequence: TGCGCCAGCAGCTTGGAGGGGTGGATCTCTAGCACAGATACGCAGTATTTT. Amino acid sequence: CASSLEGWISSTDTQYF. The J gene is TRBJ2-3, the V gene TRBV5-1; tentative D call: TRBD1 (5 bases). The CDR3 extends over 17 amino acids. CDR1 SGHRS and CDR2 YFSETQ come from the germline V gene. The V and J ends lost 0 bases and 0 bases respectively, with 14 bases between them.

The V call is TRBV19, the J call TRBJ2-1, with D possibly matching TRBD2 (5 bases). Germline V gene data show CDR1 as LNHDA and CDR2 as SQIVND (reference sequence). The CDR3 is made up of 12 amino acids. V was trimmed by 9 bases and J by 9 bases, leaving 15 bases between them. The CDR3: CASTTTGGEQFF. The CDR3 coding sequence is TGTGCCAGCACAACGACCGGAGGTGAGCAGTTCTTC.

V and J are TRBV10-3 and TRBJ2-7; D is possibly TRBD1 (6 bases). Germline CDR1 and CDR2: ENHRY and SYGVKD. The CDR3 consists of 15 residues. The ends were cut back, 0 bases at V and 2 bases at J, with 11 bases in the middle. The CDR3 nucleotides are TGTGCCATCAGTGAGTCCGGGACACCAACCTACGAGCAGTACTTC. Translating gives CAISESGTPTYEQYF.

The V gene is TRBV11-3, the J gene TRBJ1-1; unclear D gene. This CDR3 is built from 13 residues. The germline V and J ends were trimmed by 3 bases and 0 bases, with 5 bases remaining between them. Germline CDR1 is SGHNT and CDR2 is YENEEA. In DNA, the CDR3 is TGTGCCAGCAGCTTTTATCTGAACACTGAAGCTTTCTTT. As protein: CASSFYLNTEAFF.

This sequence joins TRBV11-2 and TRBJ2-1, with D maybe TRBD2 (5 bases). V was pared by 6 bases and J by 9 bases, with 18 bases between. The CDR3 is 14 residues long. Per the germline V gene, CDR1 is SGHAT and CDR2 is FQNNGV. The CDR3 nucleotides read TGTGCCAGCAGTCCCCCGCGGGCGGCGGGTGAGCAGTTCTTC. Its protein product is CASSPPRAAGEQFF.

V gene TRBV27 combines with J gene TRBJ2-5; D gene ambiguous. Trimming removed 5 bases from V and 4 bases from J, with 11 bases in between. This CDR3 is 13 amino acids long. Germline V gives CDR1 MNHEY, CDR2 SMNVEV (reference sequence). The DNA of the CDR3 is TGTGCCAGCAGTAAGAGAAAGGGAGAGACCCAGTACTTC. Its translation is CASSKRKGETQYF.

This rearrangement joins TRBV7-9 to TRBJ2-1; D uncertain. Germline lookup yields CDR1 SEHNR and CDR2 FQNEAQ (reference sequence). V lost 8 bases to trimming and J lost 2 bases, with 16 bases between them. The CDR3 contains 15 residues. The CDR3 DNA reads TGTGCCAGCGGGCCCTCAACCACCCCCTACAATGAGCAGTTCTTC. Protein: CASGPSTTPYNEQFF. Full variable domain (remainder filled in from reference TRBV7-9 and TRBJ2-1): DTGVSQNPRHKITKRGQNVTFRCDPISEHNRLYWYRQTLGQGPEFLTYFQNEAQLEKSRLLSDRFSAERPKGSFSTLEIQRTEQGDSAMYLCASGPSTTPYNEQFFGPGTRLTVL.

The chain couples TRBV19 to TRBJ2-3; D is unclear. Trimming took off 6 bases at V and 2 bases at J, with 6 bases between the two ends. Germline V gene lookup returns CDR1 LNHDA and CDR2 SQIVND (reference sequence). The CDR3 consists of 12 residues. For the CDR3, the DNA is TGTGCCAGTAGAGGTGTCACAGATACGCAGTATTTT. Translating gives CASRGVTDTQYF.

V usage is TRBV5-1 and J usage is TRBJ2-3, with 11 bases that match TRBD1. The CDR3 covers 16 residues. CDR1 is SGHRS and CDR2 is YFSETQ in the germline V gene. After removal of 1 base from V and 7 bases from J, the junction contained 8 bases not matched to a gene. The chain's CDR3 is CASSLNGQGAPNTQYF. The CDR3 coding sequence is TGCGCCAGCAGCTTGAACGGACAGGGGGCTCCGAATACGCAGTATTTT.

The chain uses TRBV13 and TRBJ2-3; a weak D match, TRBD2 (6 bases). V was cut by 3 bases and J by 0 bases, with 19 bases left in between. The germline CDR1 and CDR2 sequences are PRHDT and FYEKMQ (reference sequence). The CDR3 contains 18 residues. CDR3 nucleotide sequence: TGTGCCAGCAGCTTCCTGACCCGTAGCGGTACTAGCACAGATACGCAGTATTTT. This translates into CASSFLTRSGTSTDTQYF. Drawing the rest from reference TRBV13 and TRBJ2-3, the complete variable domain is AAGVIQSPRHLIKEKRETATLKCYPIPRHDTVYWYQQGPGQDPQFLISFYEKMQSDKGSIPDRFSAQQFSDYHSELNMSSLELGDSALYFCASSFLTRSGTSTDTQYFGPGTRLTVL.

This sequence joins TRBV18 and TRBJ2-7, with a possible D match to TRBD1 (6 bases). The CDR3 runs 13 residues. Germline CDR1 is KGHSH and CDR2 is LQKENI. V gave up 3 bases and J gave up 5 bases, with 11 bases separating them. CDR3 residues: CASSPFTGNEQYF. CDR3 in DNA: TGTGCCAGCTCACCCTTCACAGGGAACGAGCAGTACTTC.

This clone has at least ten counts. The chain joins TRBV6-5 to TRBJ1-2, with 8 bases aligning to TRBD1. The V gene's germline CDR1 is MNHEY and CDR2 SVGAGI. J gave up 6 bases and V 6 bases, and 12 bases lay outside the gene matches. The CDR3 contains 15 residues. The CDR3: CASRPPGQEMNGYTF. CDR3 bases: TGTGCCAGCAGACCCCCGGGACAGGAGATGAATGGCTACACCTTC.

The CDR3 DNA follows: TGCGCCAGCAGCCAAGTCCAGCGCACCGGGGAGCTGTTTTTT. As protein: CASSQVQRTGELFF. The V gene is TRBV4-1, the J gene TRBJ2-2; D uncertain. The CDR3 spans 14 residues. Trimming stripped 1 base from V and 4 bases from J, with 7 bases between. CDR1 and CDR2 from the germline V gene are MGHRA and YSYEKL.

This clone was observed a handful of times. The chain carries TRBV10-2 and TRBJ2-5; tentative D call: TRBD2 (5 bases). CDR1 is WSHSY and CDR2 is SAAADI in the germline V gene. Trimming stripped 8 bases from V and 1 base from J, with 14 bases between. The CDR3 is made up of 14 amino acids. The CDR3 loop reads CASSPLRGQETQYF. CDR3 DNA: TGCGCCAGCTCCCCCCTACGGGGCCAAGAGACCCAGTACTTC.